The 15 T cell receptor beta chains below all came from one sample that was sequenced in a study of shared clonotypes between healthy human individuals. Repertoires were generated with immunoSEQ multiplex PCR, while TCRdb's copy carries only in-frame clones and drops some. This sample has 2 million to 3 million clones, with roughly 93% found just once. Sequencing was carried out using naive CD4+ T cells from PBMCs. Specified subset: CD45RA+ positively selected. Receptors originate from a man younger than 35 in good health. Some clones in this sample may be carry-over from other donors' samples.

V and J are TRBV7-3 and TRBJ2-3; 10 bases match TRBD2. The germline gives CDR1 SGHTA, CDR2 FQGTGA. With V trimmed by 0 bases and J by 2 bases, 8 bases remained unmatched. CDR3 length equals 18 residues. CDR3 in amino acids: CASSLTVASGSNTDTQYF. The CDR3 DNA is TGTGCCAGCAGCTTAACGGTTGCTAGCGGGAGTAACACAGATACGCAGTATTTT.

This clone has only one observation. This chain links TRBV6-5 with TRBJ1-2; 7 bases agree with TRBD1. Germline lookup yields CDR1 MNHEY and CDR2 SVGAGI. Germline trimming cut 7 bases from V and 8 bases from J; bases unmatched to any gene: 7. The CDR3 is 12 amino acids. CDR3 nucleotide sequence: TGTGCCAGCACCGCGACAGGGTCGGGCTACACCTTC. Translated: CASTATGSGYTF.

The V and J genes are TRBV20-1 and TRBJ2-1; D remains ambiguous. The CDR3 covers 11 residues. Germline V lookup: CDR1 DFQATT, CDR2 SNEGSKA (reference sequence). The V end was cut by 6 bases, the J end by 7 bases, with 10 bases between. CDR3 residues: CSAPPGNEQFF. CDR3 DNA: TGCAGTGCCCCTCCCGGGAATGAGCAGTTCTTC.

V gene TRBV5-1 combines with J gene TRBJ2-1, with TRBD2 matching 11 bases. V was pared by 4 bases and J by 9 bases, with 12 bases of the junction left unmatched. The CDR3 contains 16 residues. CDR1 is SGHRS, CDR2 YFSETQ, per germline. This chain's CDR3 is CASSPQTSGSLSEQFF. The DNA of the CDR3 is TGCGCCAGCAGCCCCCAAACTAGCGGGAGTTTGAGTGAGCAGTTCTTC.

The V call is TRBV5-1, the J call TRBJ1-5; 8 nucleotides match TRBD1. The CDR3 covers 16 residues. Germline-derived CDR1 and CDR2 are SGHRS and YFSETQ. V gave up 4 bases and J gave up 2 bases; unmatched junction bases: 8. DNA of the CDR3: TGCGCCAGCAGCCCCGGGGACAGGCTCCGCAATCAGCCCCAGCATTTT. Residues: CASSPGDRLRNQPQHF.

The chain couples TRBV27 to TRBJ1-2, with 11 nucleotides matching TRBD1. The junction had 8 bases not matched to a gene; V was cut back by 5 bases and J by 0 bases. CDR1 and CDR2 from the germline V gene are MNHEY and SMNVEV (reference sequence). The CDR3 totals 17 residues. CDR3 region: CASSPWTGGQTNYGYTF. DNA for the CDR3: TGTGCCAGCAGTCCATGGACAGGGGGCCAAACTAACTATGGCTACACCTTC.

This sequence joins TRBV28 and TRBJ1-4; a possible D gene is TRBD1 (5 bases). The CDR3 covers 15 residues. The V gene's germline CDR1 is MDHEN and CDR2 SYDVKM. V was shortened by 3 bases and J by 8 bases, with 16 bases between the two germline ends. CDR3 protein: CASSLRVGVGEKLFF. In nucleotides, the CDR3 is TGTGCCAGCAGTTTGAGGGTAGGGGTGGGCGAAAAACTGTTTTTT.

This sequence joins TRBV2 and TRBJ1-4; 12 bases line up with TRBD1. Germline trimming cut 7 bases from V and 6 bases from J; bases unmatched to any gene: 6. Germline CDR1 SNHLY, CDR2 FYNNEI. The CDR3 runs to 15 residues. Written as DNA, the CDR3 is TGTGCCAGCAAGGGACAGGGGGCGCGTTATGAAAAACTGTTTTTT. The encoded protein is CASKGQGARYEKLFF.

The chain carries TRBV5-1 and TRBJ2-1, with D tentatively TRBD2 (6 bases). The CDR3 consists of 21 residues. The germline CDR1 and CDR2 sequences are SGHRS and YFSETQ. Trimming cost V 3 bases and J 4 bases, with 32 bases left between them. The CDR3 bases are TGCGCCAGCAGCTGGTACCCTCAGCAGCCACCAAACCGGGACTTGTACAATGAGCAGTTCTTC. This gives the protein CASSWYPQQPPNRDLYNEQFF. Looking up the rest from reference TRBV5-1 and TRBJ2-1 gives the full variable domain: KAGVTQTPRYLIKTRGQQVTLSCSPISGHRSVSWYQQTPGQGLQFLFEYFSETQRNKGNFPGRFSGRQFSNSRSEMNVSTLELGDSALYLCASSWYPQQPPNRDLYNEQFFGPGTRLTVL.

In its sample, this clone was seen a few times. The chain combines TRBV7-9 with TRBJ2-2; the match to TRBD1 covers 8 bases. V was clipped by 11 bases and J by 4 bases; unmatched bases: 6. The CDR3 is 13 amino acids. Germline assignment: CDR1 SEHNR and CDR2 FQNEAQ (reference sequence). The CDR3 coding sequence is TGTGCCGGGGCGACAGGGGTCACCGGGGAGCTGTTTTTT. This translates into CAGATGVTGELFF.

The CDR3 loop is CASSQGRGMGYGYTF. As DNA, the CDR3 is TGCGCCAGCAGCCAAGGGAGAGGGATGGGCTATGGCTACACCTTC. This chain uses TRBV4-1 with TRBJ1-2; D is unresolved. The CDR3 is 15 amino acids. V was trimmed by 1 base and J by 4 bases, leaving 13 bases between them. Germline loops: CDR1 MGHRA, CDR2 YSYEKL.

The genes are TRBV2 and TRBJ2-5, with 8 positions matching TRBD2. CDR3 length equals 14 residues. V lost 7 bases to trimming and J lost 4 bases; unmatched junction nucleotides: 8. Germline CDR1 and CDR2: SNHLY and FYNNEI. The CDR3 DNA sequence: TGTGCCAGCACCCAAAACGGGGGGGTAGAGACCCAGTACTTC. It specifies CASTQNGGVETQYF.

The chain recombines TRBV27 with TRBJ1-1; D possibly corresponds to TRBD1 (6 bases). CDR3 length: 15 amino acids. The V and J ends lost 0 bases and 5 bases respectively, with 13 bases between them. Germline V gives CDR1 MNHEY, CDR2 SMNVEV (reference sequence). The chain's CDR3 is CASSLSWGGQTEAFF. Here the CDR3 DNA reads TGTGCCAGCAGTTTATCGTGGGGGGGGCAGACTGAAGCTTTCTTT.

The CDR3 protein is CASSMGDRGVSTEAFF. DNA for the CDR3: TGTGCCAGTAGTATGGGGGACAGGGGGGTGAGCACTGAAGCTTTCTTT. This chain uses TRBV19 with TRBJ1-1, with 11 bases lining up with TRBD1. Germline V gene sequence: CDR1 LNHDA, CDR2 SQIVND (reference sequence). V shed 3 bases and J 4 bases; nucleotides not matched to a gene: 7. CDR3 length: 16 residues.

This chain joins TRBV25-1 and TRBJ2-3; a possible D gene is TRBD2 (7 bases). CDR1 and CDR2 (germline): MGHDK, SYGVNS. The CDR3 covers 17 residues. V shed 0 bases and J shed 2 bases, with 15 bases lying between them. CDR3 bases: TGTGCCAGCAGTGAATATAATCGGGGGGACAACACAGATACGCAGTATTTT. Protein product: CASSEYNRGDNTDTQYF.